These 5 T cell receptor beta chains were all obtained from the same sample, sequenced in a study of blood T cell repertoires in COVID-19. Assay: immunoSEQ multiplex PCR; the TCRdb copy retains only in-frame clones and omits some. Altogether about 170,000 clones are present, about 88% being singletons, with the ten largest covering 5.5% to 8.5%. Source material: peripheral blood. All receptors derive from a woman older than 75 in a cohort sampled during active or convalescent COVID-19.

The CDR3 DNA sequence: TGTGCCAGCAGATCGGACAGGGGCAGTCGGGAGACCCAGTACTTC. Translated, it gives CASRSDRGSRETQYF. The chain couples TRBV6-6 to TRBJ2-5, with TRBD1 identical over 9 bases. The CDR3 sequence is 15 residues long. Germline trimming cut 6 bases from V and 5 bases from J; bases unmatched to any gene: 10. Germline-derived CDR1 and CDR2 are MNHNY and SVGAGI (reference sequence).

The chain couples TRBV27 to TRBJ2-1; D uncertain. Trimming cost V 4 bases and J 3 bases, with 13 bases left between them. From germline, CDR1 is MNHEY and CDR2 SMNVEV (reference sequence). The CDR3 totals 15 residues. CDR3 residues: CASSYYSNDYNEQFF. CDR3 in DNA: TGTGCCAGCAGTTACTATAGCAATGACTACAATGAGCAGTTCTTC.

The chain links TRBV6-6 to TRBJ2-1; the D is unclear. The germline V gene encodes CDR1 MNHNY and CDR2 SVGAGI (reference sequence). The V gene lost 6 bases and the J gene lost 10 bases, with 19 bases spanning the gap. The CDR3 runs to 14 residues. CDR3 loop: CASRAKMTLKEQFF. CDR3 DNA: TGTGCCAGCAGGGCCAAAATGACTCTCAAGGAGCAGTTCTTC.

The J gene is TRBJ2-1, the V gene TRBV18; 9 bases match TRBD2. J was trimmed by 8 bases and V by 3 bases; bases with no gene match: 14. Germline V gene sequence: CDR1 KGHSH, CDR2 LQKENI. This CDR3 spans 17 amino acids. The CDR3 bases are TGTGCCAGCTCACCGCGATTGAGCGGGGGGTCGTATGATGAGCAGTTCTTC. This codes for CASSPRLSGGSYDEQFF.

This clone has only a few counts. The chain links TRBV5-1 to TRBJ2-1; D unresolved. The V end was cut by 6 bases, the J end by 2 bases, with 12 bases between. The CDR3 totals 14 residues. From germline, CDR1 is SGHRS and CDR2 YFSETQ. The CDR3 loop is CASKSGEAYNEQFF. In DNA form, the CDR3 reads TGCGCCAGCAAGTCCGGCGAGGCCTACAATGAGCAGTTCTTC.